The 10 T cell receptor beta chains below all came from one sample that was sequenced in a study of cytomegalovirus exposure and HLA in healthy donors (dated by TCRdb to about 2017). Receptors were amplified or captured by the immunoSEQ multiplex PCR assay. For the multiplex PCR, a mixture combining 60 forward primers for TCR Vbeta segments and 13 reverse primers for TCR Jbeta segments was used. Imported from immuneACCESS, the table was reduced by TCRdb to in-frame sequences with V and J called. These copies leave out some clones; in studies compared against another copy, an unresolved V gene accounts for under half, and the cause of the remainder is not known. Here the sample has under 200,000 clones; roughly 71% occur a single time. In total, the top ten clones hold about 7.4% of the sample. The sample was PBMCs. These receptors were obtained from a male donor in good health and CMV-seropositive.

This clone was detected once. The rearrangement uses TRBV30 and TRBJ2-3; 9 bases are a match to TRBD2. This CDR3 contains 17 residues. V shed 0 bases, J shed 6 bases, and the junction held 13 bases outside the gene matches. In germline, CDR1 is GTSNPN, CDR2 SVGIG (reference sequence). For the CDR3, the DNA is TGTGCCTGGAGTGTTAATCGGGCGGGGGGGCCGGGGGATACGCAGTATTTT. It codes for CAWSVNRAGGPGDTQYF.

This clone appeared once. The J gene is TRBJ1-1, the V gene TRBV6-1; D unresolved. V lost 3 bases and J lost 8, with 10 bases in between. CDR3 length equals 12 residues. Germline V CDR1 and CDR2: MNHNS, SASEGT. The CDR3 here is CASSDSGREAFF. CDR3 in DNA: TGTGCCAGCAGTGATAGCGGCCGCGAAGCTTTCTTT.

In its sample, this clone was seen a few times. The rearrangement links TRBV5-6 to TRBJ1-1; D not certain. In germline, CDR1 is SGHDT, CDR2 YYEEEE. The CDR3 covers 16 residues. V lost 3 bases and J 0 bases, leaving 15 bases between the germline ends. The CDR3 is CASSSLGLSLNTEAFF. The CDR3 nucleotides read TGTGCCAGCAGCTCCCTAGGTCTTTCCCTGAACACTGAAGCTTTCTTT.

This chain uses TRBV9 with TRBJ1-1; D is possibly TRBD1 (6 bases). The CDR3 loop spans 14 amino acids. Germline V CDR1 and CDR2: SGDLS, YYNGEE. The V and J ends lost 2 bases and 1 base respectively, with 9 bases between them. DNA for the CDR3: TGTGCCAGCAGCGTGGAGACAGGGAACACTGAAGCTTTCTTT. Its translation is CASSVETGNTEAFF.

In this sample, this clone turned up a few times. V and J are TRBV4-2 and TRBJ2-7, with D possibly TRBD2 on 5 matching bases. Trimming took 4 bases from V and 0 from J, leaving 7 bases between them. This CDR3 has 13 residues. Germline V gives CDR1 LGHNA, CDR2 YNFKEQ. CDR3 nucleotides: TGTGCCAGCAGCCGCCGGGACTCCTACGAGCAGTACTTC. Translation: CASSRRDSYEQYF.

This clone was seen once. The genes are TRBV4-2 and TRBJ2-3; TRBD1 aligns across 7 bases. This CDR3 region has 16 residues. Germline V gives CDR1 LGHNA, CDR2 YNFKEQ. The ends lost 7 bases at V and 4 bases at J; junction bases unmatched: 14. As DNA, the CDR3 is TGTGCCAGCATGAAGGGACAGACGCTGGACTCAGATACGCAGTATTTT. This codes for CASMKGQTLDSDTQYF.

The table lists this clone with a few counts. This chain connects TRBV5-1 to TRBJ2-2; TRBD1 matches 9 bases. V dropped 1 base and J dropped 1; count of bases not matched to a gene: 5. The CDR3 runs 17 residues. Germline lookup yields CDR1 SGHRS and CDR2 YFSETQ. The CDR3 sequence: CASSLRPGQGNTGELFF. Here the CDR3 DNA reads TGCGCCAGCAGCTTGAGGCCGGGACAGGGGAACACCGGGGAGCTGTTTTTT.

This clone occurred once. The CDR3 DNA is TGTGCCTGGAGTACTGGACAGACCGGGCGTCTAGGCTACACCTTC. Protein: CAWSTGQTGRLGYTF. V is TRBV30 and J is TRBJ1-2; D is possibly TRBD1 (6 bases). V gave up 2 bases and J gave up 8 bases, with 21 bases separating them. Germline V lookup: CDR1 GTSNPN, CDR2 SVGIG (reference sequence). The CDR3 covers 15 residues.

A word on this clone: The same CDR3 arises from other DNA sequences in this sample as well. The rearrangement joins TRBV6-5 to TRBJ2-7, with D perhaps TRBD1 (6 bases). Trimming shortened V by 6 bases and J by 2 bases, and 11 bases separated the two germline ends. Germline assignment: CDR1 MNHEY and CDR2 SVGAGI. CDR3 length equals 13 residues. For the CDR3, the DNA is TGTGCCAGCAGGTTGGACAGAACCTACGAGCAGTACTTC. This codes for CASRLDRTYEQYF.

The chain joins TRBV9 to TRBJ2-7; tentative D call: TRBD2 (5 bases). CDR3 length: 15 amino acids. Germline V gene lookup returns CDR1 SGDLS and CDR2 YYNGEE. Trimming removed 0 bases at V and 3 bases at J, with 13 bases between. CDR3 region: CASSVDVGRNYEQYF. The DNA of the CDR3 is TGTGCCAGCAGCGTAGATGTGGGGAGAAACTACGAGCAGTACTTC.